Detailed here is one T cell receptor beta chain. The antigen is not known. The primer mix had 60 Vbeta and 13 Jbeta primers. Sequencing used immunoSEQ multiplex PCR; TCRdb keeps in-frame clones, though not all of them. This repertoire comprises approximately 50,000 clones; its ten largest clones make up less than 2.5%. This record belongs to a study of cytomegalovirus exposure and HLA in healthy donors. Overall study: A data release that came early held roughly 80 million unique TCRs from HLA-typed donors.

Study results and limitations: Within the data, a cluster of highly shared sequence variants was likely a sequencing artifact.

The sequencing input was PBMCs. The origin of this receptor is a female donor in good health and CMV-seronegative.

The CDR3 region is CACTDRRRTYEQYF. The CDR3, as DNA: TGTGCCTGTACCGACAGGAGAAGGACCTACGAGCAGTACTTC. The rearrangement uses TRBV30 and TRBJ2-7; possible D gene TRBD1, 6 bases. The ends were cut back, 6 bases at V and 2 bases at J, with 17 bases in the middle. Germline V CDR1 and CDR2: GTSNPN, SVGIG (reference sequence). The CDR3 has 14 amino acids.